This TCR beta chain was retrieved from a study of T cell clusters in autoimmune cytopenias. Study overall: Per sample, median TRB depth was approximately 48,000 reads, yielding a median about 2,400 distinct clonotypes. Findings of the study overall: Compared with active autoimmune hepatitis patients, healthy donors showed approximately 3-fold more exclusive TRB clusters. No experiment has yet validated the function of the T cell clusters defined in silico. Primary autoimmune cytopenia patients seemingly lacked the physiological T cell clusters found in healthy donors.

This clonotype is medium-sized by frequency. What it recognizes is unknown. This CDR3 has 15 amino acids. Per germline, CDR1 SGHNT and CDR2 YENEEA. One tube held mixed TRB-A and TRB-B primer pools for touch-down PCR. For each CDR3 protein, TCRdb gives one entry from its re-call of the multiplex PCR reads, without DNA. The ten top clones account for less than 30%, within a sample of thousands of distinct CDR3 sequences. Tens of thousands of genome equivalents of blood DNA were amplified for TRB. The material sequenced was peripheral blood. This receptor was obtained from a human donor with an autoimmune cytopenia or autoimmune hepatitis (not recorded which). The V and J genes are TRBV11-3 and TRBJ2-3; TCRdb returns TRBD2, unconfirmable since there is no DNA. The chain's CDR3 is CASSSSNLGGDTQYF. Drawing the rest from reference TRBV11-3 and TRBJ2-3, the complete variable domain is EAGVVQSPRYKIIEKKQPVAFWCNPISGHNTLYWYLQNLGQGPELLIRYENEEAVDDSQLPKDRFSAERLKGVDSTLKIQPAELGDSAVYLCASSSSNLGGDTQYFGPGTRLTVL.